A single T cell receptor beta chain is shown here with its context. Antigen: not known. The sample is drawn from a study of cytotoxic CD8 clonotypes in ibrutinib-treated CLL. Whole-study findings and limits: Upon ibrutinib response clonality rose, and upon progression it fell back toward baseline.

The length of the CDR3 is 13 residues. V lost 6 bases to trimming and J lost 8 bases, with 16 bases between them. Germline V gives CDR1 MRHNA, CDR2 SNTAGT. With sequencing, the targeted depth ranged from 1 in 200,000 to 1 in 1 million T cells. Generated by immunoSEQ multiplex PCR, the TCRdb table keeps only in-frame clones and is missing some. The sample lists about 150,000 clones; 70% to 80% were seen once. This TCR was recovered from a human donor with chronic lymphocytic leukemia. Sequenced here: PBMCs, sampled after 12 months of ibrutinib treatment. The rearrangement links TRBV6-4 to TRBJ1-2, with D maybe TRBD1 (6 bases). The CDR3 DNA sequence: TGTGCCAGCAGACTAACAGGGTCGAGCGGCTACACCTTC. This encodes CASRLTGSSGYTF.